This T cell receptor (beta chain) was observed in a study of shared clonotypes between healthy human individuals. CDR1 is MNHNS and CDR2 is SASEGT in the germline V gene. CDR3 length: 14 residues. V lost 3 bases to trimming and J lost 2 bases, with 11 bases between them. General observations from the study: About 5% of naive CD4 clonotypes were shared across a few donors.

Original processing notes: Filtering differed, since immunoSEQ gave only junction sequences and no quality scores. Data came from immunoSEQ multiplex PCR; TCRdb stores just in-frame clones and leaves some out. V and J calls and clone size are copied from that table; D and trimming were computed from the DNA. Among about 820,000 clones listed, 90% to 95% were seen once. Ten or more counts support this clone. Its cognate antigen is unknown. Additional DNA sequences in this sample encode the identical CDR3. CD45RO-negative CD8 cells positively selected for CCR7 made up the naive population, which excluded terminally differentiated effector memory CD45RA+ cells.

This clonotype originated in a man aged 30-40 years in good health. This rearrangement joins TRBV6-1 to TRBJ2-7; D not certain. Input material: naive CD8+ T cells sorted from blood. CDR3 residues: CASSDRGGPYEQYF. The CDR3 nucleotides read TGTGCCAGCAGTGACCGTGGCGGACCCTACGAGCAGTACTTC.